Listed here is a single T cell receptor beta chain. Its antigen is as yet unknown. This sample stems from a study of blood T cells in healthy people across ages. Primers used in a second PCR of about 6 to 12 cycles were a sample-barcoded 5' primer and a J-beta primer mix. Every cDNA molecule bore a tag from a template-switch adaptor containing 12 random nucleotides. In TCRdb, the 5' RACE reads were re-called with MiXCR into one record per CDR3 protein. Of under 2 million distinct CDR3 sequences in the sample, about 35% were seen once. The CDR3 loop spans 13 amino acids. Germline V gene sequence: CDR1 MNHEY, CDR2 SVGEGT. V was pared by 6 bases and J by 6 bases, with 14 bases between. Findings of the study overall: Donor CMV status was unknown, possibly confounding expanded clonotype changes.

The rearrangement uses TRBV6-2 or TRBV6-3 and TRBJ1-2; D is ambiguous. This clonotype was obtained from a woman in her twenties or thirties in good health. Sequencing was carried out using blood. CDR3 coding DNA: TGTGCCAGCAGGACGGAGGGTATTCATGGCTACACCTTC. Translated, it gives CASRTEGIHGYTF.